This T cell receptor (beta chain) is from a study of read filtering for tumor transcriptome and immune sequencing. Study at large: By R-ISS, stages I, II and III held roughly 8, 15 and 7 patients. Per sample, TCR-region reads ranged about 3.5 to 11 million by IR-seq, roughly 75 to 1273 by RNA-seq.

The CDR3 extends over 15 amino acids. V lost 6 bases and J lost 2; bases outside the gene matches: 8. Germline CDR1 SGHRS, CDR2 YFSETQ. With respect to this clonotype: What it binds is not known.

The study, taken as a whole, reports: Dropping single-read clonotypes raised IR-seq and RNA-seq shared-clonotype correlation. Roughly four fifths of IR-seq clonotypes had one read, totaling around 3.3% of reads; RNA-seq: about 74% and 41%.

This library used 300 to 450 ng RNA and molecular barcoded adaptors spanning alpha/delta and beta/gamma chains. TCRdb called the reads again in MiXCR, with one record for every CDR3 protein. The sample includes around 140,000 distinct CDR3 sequences, 13% of them seen just once. The chain links TRBV5-1 to TRBJ2-1; TRBD1 matches at 7 bases. The sequence came from a donor older than 35 with multiple myeloma. The sample was a population of CD138-negative cells sorted from bone marrow. The CDR3 DNA is TGCGCCAGCACAACAGGGGAGATTCCCTACAATGAGCAGTTCTTC. It encodes CASTTGEIPYNEQFF.